This TCR beta chain was recovered during a study of blood T cell repertoires in COVID-19. Turning to the study itself: T cells, B-cell-depleted T cells, or PBMCs provided the cDNA or gDNA that served as material.

All enrollees were roughly 18 to 100 years old and from approximately 24 US areas. Original processing notes: Cell counts per sample came from amplifying reference gene primers. Data came from immunoSEQ multiplex PCR; TCRdb stores just in-frame clones and leaves some out. That table is the source of V, J and clone size, and D and trimming were worked out from the DNA. The repertoire has a few hundred thousand clones, 80% to 90% of them found once; the top ten carry 3.5% to 4.5%. From germline, CDR1 is SGHTA and CDR2 FQGTGA. Deletions cut 5 bases from V and 6 bases from J, with 11 bases between. CDR3 length: 13 amino acids.

This TCR was recovered from a woman aged 40 to 49 with acute COVID-19. Sequenced sample: PBMCs or T cells enriched from blood (not recorded which). The chain combines TRBV7-3 with TRBJ1-5, with no clear D. The CDR3 region is CASSKNPGQPQHF. DNA for the CDR3: TGTGCCAGCAGCAAAAACCCAGGTCAGCCCCAGCATTTT.